The next 26 T cell receptor beta chains were all read from a single sample in a study of blood T cell repertoires in COVID-19 (TCRdb year 2020). The method behind the library was the immunoSEQ multiplex PCR assay. The table comes from immuneACCESS by way of TCRdb, which keeps in-frame sequences with V and J called. Part of the clones is missing from these tables; in studies checked, under half for an unresolved V gene and the rest for unknown reasons. The sample records about 350,000 clones, about 90% of which are singletons. Almost 3% of the sample rests with the top ten. The sample comprised PBMCs or T cells enriched from blood (not recorded which). These receptors originate from a woman aged 25 to 39 who had recovered from COVID-19.

The chain couples TRBV2 to TRBJ2-3; weak D call: TRBD2 (6 bases). CDR3 length: 12 amino acids. Trimming pared 8 bases from V and 4 bases from J, leaving 10 bases between. Germline lookup yields CDR1 SNHLY and CDR2 FYNNEI. The CDR3 nucleotides read TGTGCCAGCGCTAGCGATGCAGATACGCAGTATTTT. Its protein product is CASASDADTQYF.

The rearrangement links TRBV7-9 to TRBJ1-6; 9 positions match TRBD1. Germline values: CDR1 SEHNR, CDR2 FQNEAQ (reference sequence). V lost 1 base, J lost 10 bases, and 5 bases stayed unmatched. The CDR3 extends over 15 amino acids. CDR3: CASSLVTGGRSPLHF. CDR3 nucleotides: TGTGCCAGCAGCTTAGTGACAGGGGGTAGGTCACCCCTCCACTTT.

Only a few counts were recorded for this clone. The chain recombines TRBV28 with TRBJ1-4; TRBD1 matches at 9 bases. The germline V gene has CDR1 MDHEN and CDR2 SYDVKM. Unmatched junction bases numbered 9, after V lost 7 bases and J lost 6 bases. CDR3 length equals 15 residues. The CDR3 bases are TGTGCCAGCACTCTAGGAGGGACAGGGTATGAAAAACTGTTTTTT. It translates to CASTLGGTGYEKLFF.

The chain has TRBV11-2 and TRBJ1-2; possible D gene TRBD1, 6 bases. The germline V gene has CDR1 SGHAT and CDR2 FQNNGV. This CDR3 contains 15 residues. Trimming removed 2 bases at V and 2 bases at J, with 12 bases between. The CDR3 DNA reads as TGTGCCAGCAGCTTACGGCAGGGGTGGAACTATGGCTACACCTTC. Translating it yields CASSLRQGWNYGYTF.

The chain links TRBV6-5 to TRBJ2-7; TRBD2 is a possible D gene (6 bases). The length of the CDR3 is 14 residues. Germline V lookup: CDR1 MNHEY, CDR2 SVGAGI. V lost 2 bases to trimming and J lost 3 bases, with 11 bases between them. The CDR3 reads CASSYRDSSYEQYF. CDR3 DNA: TGTGCCAGCAGTTACCGGGACTCAAGCTACGAGCAGTACTTC.

The rearrangement links TRBV7-2 to TRBJ2-3; 10 bases agree with TRBD1. V gave up 3 bases and J gave up 5 bases; unmatched junction bases: 5. The CDR3 has 15 residues. Germline V lookup: CDR1 SGHTA, CDR2 FQGNSA. The CDR3 DNA sequence: TGTGCCAGCAGCTTGACCGGGACAGGGGAAGATACGCAGTATTTT. Translation gives CASSLTGTGEDTQYF.

The chain employs TRBV7-2 and TRBJ2-7, with D maybe TRBD2 (6 bases). Germline CDR1 is SGHTA and CDR2 is FQGNSA. The V end was cut by 7 bases, the J end by 0 bases, with 13 bases between. The CDR3 spans 14 residues. This CDR3 is CASNPLGGSYEQYF. The CDR3 DNA follows: TGTGCCAGCAACCCCCTGGGGGGCTCCTACGAGCAGTACTTC.

Of note for this clone: Other DNA sequences in this specimen translate into the identical CDR3. Written as DNA, the CDR3 is TGCGCCAGCAGCTTGGGGGCCACGAACACCGGGGAGCTGTTTTTT. Its protein is CASSLGATNTGELFF. The genes are TRBV5-1 and TRBJ2-2; no clear D. V was trimmed by 0 bases and J by 0 bases, leaving 6 bases between them. The CDR3 loop spans 15 amino acids. Per the germline V gene, CDR1 is SGHRS and CDR2 is YFSETQ.

The chain has TRBV5-1 and TRBJ2-7, with D perhaps matching TRBD1 (7 bases). V dropped 2 bases and J dropped 3 bases, with 15 bases sitting between them. CDR1 and CDR2 from the germline V gene are SGHRS and YFSETQ. The CDR3 runs 15 residues. This chain's CDR3 is CASSFSGGMDYEQYF. In nucleotides, the CDR3 is TGCGCCAGCAGCTTTTCAGGGGGGATGGACTACGAGCAGTACTTC.

The V gene is TRBV28, the J gene TRBJ2-7; 12 nucleotides match TRBD1. V gave up 6 bases and J gave up 3 bases; unmatched junction bases: 3. The germline V gene has CDR1 MDHEN and CDR2 SYDVKM. The CDR3 is 14 amino acids. The CDR3 DNA follows: TGTGCCAGCAGGGGGACAGGGGGCGACTACGAGCAGTACTTC. As protein: CASRGTGGDYEQYF. Combining the CDR3 with reference TRBV28 and TRBJ2-7 gives the whole variable domain DVKVTQSSRYLVKRTGEKVFLECVQDMDHENMFWYRQDPGLGLRLIYFSYDVKMKEKGDIPEGYSVSREKKERFSLILESASTNQTSMYLCASRGTGGDYEQYFGPGTRLTVT.

The chain combines TRBV11-1 with TRBJ2-1, with 7 bases fitting TRBD2. After removal of 5 bases from V and 4 bases from J, the junction contained 11 bases not matched to a gene. Germline V CDR1 and CDR2: SGHAT, FQDESV (reference sequence). This CDR3 contains 16 residues. CDR3 sequence (DNA): TGTGCCAGCAGCCAAATTATGGGACTACCGTACAATGAGCAGTTCTTC. As protein: CASSQIMGLPYNEQFF. Full variable domain (remainder filled in from reference TRBV11-1 and TRBJ2-1): EAEVAQSPRYKITEKSQAVAFWCDPISGHATLYWYRQILGQGPELLVQFQDESVVDDSQLPKDRFSAERLKGVDSTLKIQPAELGDSAMYLCASSQIMGLPYNEQFFGPGTRLTVL.

V gene TRBV15 combines with J gene TRBJ1-5; 7 bases match TRBD1. The germline V gene has CDR1 LNHNV and CDR2 YYDKDF (reference sequence). Unmatched junction bases numbered 9, after V lost 1 base and J lost 0 bases. The CDR3 is 18 residues long. CDR3 sequence: CATSRVAGQVYSNQPQHF. CDR3 DNA: TGTGCCACCAGCAGAGTAGCCGGACAGGTCTATAGCAATCAGCCCCAGCATTTT.

V usage is TRBV19 and J usage is TRBJ1-4; D gene unclear. Germline loops: CDR1 LNHDA, CDR2 SQIVND (reference sequence). The CDR3 extends over 14 amino acids. Trimming removed 6 bases at V and 0 bases at J, with 8 bases between. This CDR3 is CASRPTPTNEKLFF. Written as DNA, the CDR3 is TGTGCCAGTAGGCCGACACCAACTAATGAAAAACTGTTTTTT.

A note on this clone: The same CDR3 can be traced to other DNA sequences in this sample. This rearrangement joins TRBV9 to TRBJ2-1, with 7 bases aligning to TRBD1. Germline CDR1 is SGDLS and CDR2 is YYNGEE. V shed 0 bases, J shed 0 bases, and the junction held 3 bases outside the gene matches. There are 16 residues in the CDR3. Here the CDR3 DNA reads TGTGCCAGCAGCGTAGAAGGGGGCAGCTCCTACAATGAGCAGTTCTTC. Amino acid sequence: CASSVEGGSSYNEQFF.

V usage is TRBV5-1 and J usage is TRBJ1-5; 8 bases line up with TRBD1. Germline CDR1 reads SGHRS; CDR2 reads YFSETQ. This CDR3 is 15 amino acids long. Trimming took 0 bases from V and 5 from J; bases not matched to a gene: 4. CDR3 sequence: CASSLEGQVHQPQHF. The DNA of the CDR3 is TGCGCCAGCAGCTTGGAGGGACAGGTTCATCAGCCCCAGCATTTT.

The chain is built from TRBV6-6 and TRBJ1-2; D remains unclear. The CDR3 loop spans 13 amino acids. V lost 5 bases and J 4 bases, leaving 11 bases between the germline ends. The germline V gene has CDR1 MNHNY and CDR2 SVGAGI (reference sequence). CDR3 sequence reads: CASSLGPSYGYTF. The CDR3 bases are TGTGCCAGCAGTCTCGGTCCTTCCTATGGCTACACCTTC.

The CDR3: CASLSGQPNSGANVLTF. In DNA, the CDR3 is TGTGCCAGTTTATCGGGACAACCTAACTCTGGGGCCAACGTCCTGACTTTC. The genes are TRBV2 and TRBJ2-6, with D maybe TRBD1 (6 bases). Per the germline V gene, CDR1 is SNHLY and CDR2 is FYNNEI. The V and J ends lost 9 bases and 0 bases respectively, with 18 bases between them. The length of the CDR3 is 17 residues.

The rearrangement uses TRBV5-1 and TRBJ2-5; possibly TRBD1 for D (6 bases). From germline, CDR1 is SGHRS and CDR2 YFSETQ. V was cut by 0 bases and J by 4 bases, with 7 bases left in between. The CDR3 is made up of 13 amino acids. Here the CDR3 DNA reads TGCGCCAGCAGCTTGGGAGGGGGAGAGACCCAGTACTTC. Protein: CASSLGGGETQYF.

The CDR3 reads CASSLYRDFNIQYF. CDR3 nucleotide sequence: TGTGCCAGCAGCTTATACAGGGATTTCAACATTCAGTACTTC. The V call is TRBV7-9, the J call TRBJ2-4; possibly TRBD1 for D (6 bases). The CDR3 length is 14 residues. V was cut by 2 bases and J by 7 bases, with 12 bases left in between. From germline, CDR1 is SEHNR and CDR2 FQNEAQ (reference sequence).

The CDR3 sequence is CASSLHTQGENYGYTF. The CDR3, as DNA: TGTGCCAGCAGCCTCCATACGCAGGGGGAGAACTATGGCTACACCTTC. This chain uses TRBV4-2 with TRBJ1-2; 7 bases line up with TRBD1. The CDR3 runs to 16 residues. Germline V gene data show CDR1 as LGHNA and CDR2 as YNFKEQ. V trimming: 4 bases; J trimming: 2 bases; junction bases outside the gene matches: 10.

This clone was detected many times. V usage is TRBV6-5 and J usage is TRBJ2-2, with D tentatively TRBD2 (5 bases). CDR3 length: 14 amino acids. Between the trimmed V and J ends, which lost 6 bases and 2 bases, there was a span of 10 bases. CDR1 is MNHEY, CDR2 SVGAGI, per germline. CDR3 nucleotide sequence: TGTGCCAGCAGCCCCTGGACTAACACCGGGGAGCTGTTTTTT. Residues: CASSPWTNTGELFF.

The chain links TRBV28 to TRBJ2-3; TRBD1 is a possible D gene (6 bases). Germline CDR1 is MDHEN and CDR2 is SYDVKM. The CDR3 is 20 residues long. Trimming left V 5 bases short and J 2 bases short, with 29 bases between. The CDR3 bases are TGTGCCAGCAGTCGTCGGTGGCGACTCGCCGGGACACCAAACACAGATACGCAGTATTTT. It translates to CASSRRWRLAGTPNTDTQYF.

The genes are TRBV18 and TRBJ1-1, with 7 bases aligning to TRBD1. After removal of 6 bases from V and 8 bases from J, the junction contained 6 bases not matched to a gene. CDR1 and CDR2 from the germline V gene are KGHSH and LQKENI. The CDR3 contains 12 residues. The CDR3 sequence is CASSPYRGEAFF. CDR3 sequence (DNA): TGTGCCAGCTCGCCCTACAGGGGAGAAGCTTTCTTT.

A few counts support this clone. The J gene is TRBJ1-2, the V gene TRBV20-1, with D unresolved. The ends were cut back, 5 bases at V and 8 bases at J, with 12 bases in the middle. Germline assignment: CDR1 DFQATT and CDR2 SNEGSKA (reference sequence). The CDR3 runs to 11 residues. The chain's CDR3 is CSAPDNDGYTF. For the CDR3, the DNA is TGCAGTGCTCCCGACAATGACGGCTACACCTTC.

This clone has only a few counts. The CDR3 reads CASSLRSRSGGYTF. In DNA form, the CDR3 reads TGTGCCAGCAGTTTACGTAGCCGGAGCGGTGGCTACACCTTC. This chain uses TRBV6-5 with TRBJ1-2; D is uncertain. The CDR3 has 14 residues. V gave up 4 bases and J gave up 7 bases, with 16 bases separating them. Germline CDR1 MNHEY, CDR2 SVGAGI.

The chain employs TRBV4-1 and TRBJ2-7, with D perhaps TRBD2 (5 bases). Per germline, CDR1 MGHRA and CDR2 YSYEKL. The CDR3 contains 14 residues. V was trimmed by 1 base and J by 5 bases, leaving 12 bases between them. Here the CDR3 DNA reads TGCGCCAGCAGCCAAGCGGGGAGAGACGACGAGCAGTACTTC. This sequence encodes CASSQAGRDDEQYF.